The source of this T cell receptor beta chain is a study of T cell clonotyping in hematopoietic cell transplantation. On this clone itself: Its antigen is not known.

Findings of the study overall: Higher Inverse Simpson Index values in graft donor and pretransplant recipient predicted broader posttransplant TCR diversity.

Generated by immunoSEQ multiplex PCR, the TCRdb table keeps only in-frame clones and is missing some. This sample has under 9,500 clones; 65% to 90% occur once, and the top ten carry roughly a third. The receptor comes from a female patient aged 30-39 years who had an allogeneic stem cell transplant, so the T cells may come from the graft donor. Some clones in this sample may be carry-over from other donors' samples. The input for sequencing was PBMCs, taken 180 days after allogeneic stem cell transplant.

CDR3: CASSFRDRGPNQPQHF. In DNA, the CDR3 is TGCGCCAGCAGCTTCCGGGACAGGGGGCCTAATCAGCCCCAGCATTTT. The rearrangement links TRBV4-1 to TRBJ1-5; 12 positions agree with TRBD1. This CDR3 spans 16 amino acids. Germline CDR1 is MGHRA and CDR2 is YSYEKL. With 5 bases clipped from V and 4 bases from J, the junction kept 6 bases outside the gene matches.